These 30 T cell receptor beta chains share one sample of origin, sequenced in a study of T cells in Graves' hyperthyroidism and ophthalmopathy (dated by TCRdb to about 2019). Library preparation was by multiplex PCR. This sample was sequenced with an Illumina HiSeq 2000. Amplification of TCR beta CDR3 regions was carried out from RNA transcripts. A first-round RT-PCR of the TCR CDR3 used the HTBI primer set with the Qiagen OneStep RT-PCR kit. The public reads were reanalyzed by TCRdb: fastp trimming at Q25, MiXCR alignment, in-frame beta chains only. Under each unique CDR3 protein, matching rows form one entry showing the most common genes and DNA. Within this sample are about half a million distinct CDR3 sequences, with 15% to 20% of them counted one time only. Of the sample, 25% to 35% falls within the top ten clones. Sequenced input: blood. The receptors stem from a woman under 40 with Graves' ophthalmopathy.

CDR3 protein: CASSYPGRGRGNQPQHF. CDR3 bases: TGTGCCAGCAGTTACCCAGGCAGGGGTCGTGGCAATCAGCCCCAGCATTTT. This chain connects TRBV6-5 to TRBJ1-5, with D tentatively TRBD1 (6 bases). CDR3 length: 17 amino acids. The germline CDR1 and CDR2 sequences are MNHEY and SVGAGI. V was cut by 2 bases and J by 2 bases, with 16 bases left in between.

This clonotype was counted many times. This rearrangement joins TRBV6-6 to TRBJ2-5; the match to TRBD1 covers 9 bases. This CDR3 has 15 residues. Germline lookup yields CDR1 MNHNY and CDR2 SVGAGI (reference sequence). The V gene end was trimmed by 0 bases and the J gene end by 2 bases; junction bases not matched to a gene: 1. This chain's CDR3 is CASSYSTGGQETQYF. The DNA for the CDR3 is TGTGCCAGCAGTTACTCGACAGGGGGGCAAGAGACCCAGTACTTC.

This chain links TRBV28 with TRBJ1-5; no clear D gene. V was pared by 8 bases and J by 6 bases, with 11 bases between. Germline loops: CDR1 MDHEN, CDR2 SYDVKM. The CDR3 has 12 residues. Here the CDR3 reads CASRTGFQPQHF. CDR3 nucleotide sequence: TGTGCCAGCCGAACGGGTTTTCAGCCCCAGCATTTT.

The V gene is TRBV19, the J gene TRBJ2-1; 10 nucleotides match TRBD2. Germline V lookup: CDR1 LNHDA, CDR2 SQIVND (reference sequence). The CDR3 totals 17 residues. The trim removed 7 bases at V and 0 bases at J, leaving 9 bases unmatched. CDR3 sequence: CASTIIAGGISYNEQFF. In DNA form, the CDR3 reads TGTGCCAGTACCATTATAGCGGGAGGCATCTCCTACAATGAGCAGTTCTTC.

The chain combines TRBV3-1 with TRBJ2-5; 7 bases map to TRBD2. There are 16 residues in the CDR3. Germline V CDR1 and CDR2: LGHDT, YNNKEL (reference sequence). J was trimmed by 5 bases and V by 1 base; bases with no gene match: 10. The CDR3 loop reads CASSQGRGWEGETQYF. CDR3 coding DNA: TGTGCCAGCAGCCAAGGACGAGGCTGGGAGGGGGAGACCCAGTACTTC.

In its sample, this clonotype was seen many times. The chain combines TRBV28 with TRBJ2-7; the match to TRBD2 covers 14 bases. Germline-derived CDR1 and CDR2 are MDHEN and SYDVKM. The CDR3 is 17 amino acids. V gave up 6 bases and J gave up 3 bases; unmatched junction bases: 10. The chain's CDR3 is CASSKRGLAGVYYEQYF. The CDR3 DNA reads as TGTGCCAGCAGCAAAAGGGGACTAGCGGGAGTTTACTACGAGCAGTACTTC.

This clonotype was seen at least ten times. The rearrangement links TRBV28 to TRBJ2-2, with 7 bases fitting TRBD1. Germline values: CDR1 MDHEN, CDR2 SYDVKM. This CDR3 spans 13 amino acids. Germline trimming cut 5 bases from V and 8 bases from J; bases unmatched to any gene: 5. CDR3 protein: CASSAMDRGELFF. The CDR3 DNA sequence: TGTGCCAGCAGTGCCATGGACAGGGGGGAGCTGTTTTTT.

This clonotype was seen ten or more times. The V call is TRBV6-1, the J call TRBJ2-1; the match to TRBD2 covers 8 bases. The CDR3 is 16 amino acids. Germline CDR1 reads MNHNS; CDR2 reads SASEGT. Trimming took 2 bases from V and 6 from J; bases not matched to a gene: 9. The CDR3 spells CASSEPPREGTNEQFF. CDR3 DNA sequence: TGTGCCAGCAGTGAACCCCCCCGGGAGGGTACCAATGAGCAGTTCTTC.

In its sample, this clonotype was seen a few times. This rearrangement joins TRBV2 to TRBJ2-7, with D unresolved. Trimming shortened V by 4 bases and J by 6 bases, and 19 bases separated the two germline ends. CDR1 is SNHLY and CDR2 is FYNNEI in the germline V gene. The CDR3 spans 15 residues. CDR3 DNA: TGTGCCAGCAGTGGAACTCCGGGCCCTAGTTCCGAGCAGTACTTC. It translates to CASSGTPGPSSEQYF. Complete variable domain (other parts from reference TRBV2 and TRBJ2-7): EPEVTQTPSHQVTQMGQEVILRCVPISNHLYFYWYRQILGQKVEFLVSFYNNEISEKSEIFDDQFSVERPDGSNFTLKIRSTKLEDSAMYFCASSGTPGPSSEQYFGPGTRLTVT.

This clonotype was counted ten times or more. The V and J genes are TRBV3-1 and TRBJ2-3; D gene ambiguous. This CDR3 is built from 13 residues. V lost 0 bases and J lost 4, with 5 bases in between. Looked up from germline, CDR1 is LGHDT and CDR2 is YNNKEL (reference sequence). CDR3 sequence (DNA): TGTGCCAGCAGCCAAGATGGCGCAGATACGCAGTATTTT. As protein: CASSQDGADTQYF.

The table lists this clonotype with many counts. For the CDR3, the DNA is TGTGCCAGCAGCTTAGTGGGGGTTTCGGCCTACGAGCAGTACTTC. Amino acids: CASSLVGVSAYEQYF. The V and J genes are TRBV7-9 and TRBJ2-7; D is perhaps TRBD1 or TRBD2 (5 bases each). Germline values: CDR1 SEHNR, CDR2 FQNEAQ (reference sequence). This CDR3 comprises 15 residues. Trimming took off 1 base at V and 2 bases at J, with 12 bases between the two ends.

In its sample, this clonotype was seen many times. V usage is TRBV27 and J usage is TRBJ2-3; D not certain. The ends were cut back, 5 bases at V and 0 bases at J, with 6 bases in the middle. In germline, CDR1 is MNHEY, CDR2 SMNVEV (reference sequence). CDR3 length: 13 amino acids. As DNA, the CDR3 is TGTGCCAGCAGTGCTTACAGCACAGATACGCAGTATTTT. Encoded protein: CASSAYSTDTQYF.

This clonotype appeared many times. The chain is built from TRBV9 and TRBJ2-3; D is perhaps TRBD2 (7 bases). The CDR3 length is 16 residues. Looked up from germline, CDR1 is SGDLS and CDR2 is YYNGEE. The ends were cut back, 3 bases at V and 2 bases at J, with 16 bases in the middle. CDR3 sequence (DNA): TGTGCCAGCAGCGAGGGGGGGGCCCAACCCACAGATACGCAGTATTTT. Translation gives CASSEGGAQPTDTQYF.

This clonotype was recorded many times. This rearrangement joins TRBV5-1 to TRBJ2-4; TRBD2 is a possible D gene (6 bases). The V and J ends lost 7 bases and 4 bases respectively, with 15 bases between them. The germline CDR1 and CDR2 sequences are SGHRS and YFSETQ. The CDR3 is 14 amino acids. The CDR3 sequence is CASASGDGKNIQYF. CDR3 nucleotides: TGCGCCAGCGCCTCGGGGGACGGGAAAAACATTCAGTACTTC.

V gene TRBV27 combines with J gene TRBJ2-7; TRBD2 matches 7 bases. CDR1 and CDR2 from the germline V gene are MNHEY and SMNVEV (reference sequence). The CDR3 has 15 residues. The junction had 16 bases not matched to a gene; V was cut back by 8 bases and J by 6 bases. This chain's CDR3 is CASGIGSWGEGEQYF. The CDR3 region has the DNA TGTGCCAGCGGTATAGGGTCATGGGGGGAGGGCGAGCAGTACTTC.

This clonotype was picked up many times. This sequence joins TRBV12-3 or TRBV12-4 and TRBJ1-1; D remains ambiguous. Trimming left V 1 base short and J 1 base short, with 7 bases between. This CDR3 has 14 amino acids. The CDR3 nucleotides read TGTGCCAGCAGTTTAGGACACCAGAACACTGAAGCTTTCTTT. Residues: CASSLGHQNTEAFF.

This clonotype was detected ten times or more. The chain is built from TRBV12-3 or TRBV12-4 and TRBJ1-1, with 7 bases identical to TRBD1. The CDR3 is 13 residues long. V lost 4 bases to trimming and J lost 6 bases; unmatched junction nucleotides: 5. In DNA form, the CDR3 reads TGTGCCAGCAGTTCTCGACAGGGCTCTGAAGCTTTCTTT. It codes for CASSSRQGSEAFF.

This clonotype was picked up many times. V is TRBV6-1 and J is TRBJ1-2; D is ambiguous. This CDR3 contains 15 residues. CDR1 is MNHNS, CDR2 SASEGT, per germline. Trimming left V 2 bases short and J 2 bases short, with 12 bases between. In nucleotides, the CDR3 is TGTGCCAGCAGTGAATTCGCCAGGCAAAACTATGGCTACACCTTC. Translating it yields CASSEFARQNYGYTF.

This clonotype was counted many times. J is TRBJ2-1 and V is TRBV6-2 or TRBV6-3; 9 bases line up with TRBD2. Looked up from germline, CDR1 is MNHEY and CDR2 is SVGEGT. The V segment lost 2 bases and the J segment 3 bases; nucleotides outside the gene matches: 11. CDR3 length equals 18 residues. The CDR3 sequence is CASSYTITLAGNYNEQFF. CDR3 in DNA: TGTGCCAGCAGTTACACCATCACCCTAGCGGGAAACTACAATGAGCAGTTCTTC.

The rearrangement links TRBV9 to TRBJ2-5; D may be TRBD2 (5 bases). The germline V and J ends were trimmed by 4 bases and 3 bases, with 19 bases remaining between them. The germline V gene has CDR1 SGDLS and CDR2 YYNGEE. The CDR3 sequence is 16 residues long. This CDR3 reads CASSKSPDSKKETQYF. As DNA, the CDR3 is TGTGCCAGCAGCAAGAGTCCGGACTCGAAGAAAGAGACCCAGTACTTC.

This clonotype has only a few counts. The V and J genes are TRBV29-1 and TRBJ2-1; D ambiguous. CDR1 SQVTM and CDR2 ANQGSEA come from the germline V gene. This CDR3 region has 11 residues. Trimming left V 7 bases short and J 5 bases short, with 9 bases between. The CDR3, as DNA: TGCAGCGCCGACGGTGACAATGAGCAGTTCTTC. Its protein is CSADGDNEQFF.

The chain carries TRBV11-1 and TRBJ2-7; 10 bases match TRBD1. This CDR3 spans 13 amino acids. V shed 6 bases, J shed 5 bases, and the junction held 4 bases outside the gene matches. Germline-derived CDR1 and CDR2 are SGHAT and FQDESV (reference sequence). Here the CDR3 reads CASSEDRGDEQYF. The CDR3 DNA reads TGTGCCAGCAGTGAGGACAGGGGGGACGAGCAGTACTTC.

This clonotype showed up many times. The rearrangement uses TRBV12-3 or TRBV12-4 and TRBJ2-2; 8 bases agree with TRBD1. This CDR3 has 15 residues. V shed 7 bases, J shed 1 base, and the junction held 5 bases outside the gene matches. The CDR3 loop reads CASNAGTGNTGELFF. CDR3 coding DNA: TGTGCCAGCAATGCCGGGACAGGGAACACCGGGGAGCTGTTTTTT.

The table lists this clonotype with a few counts. The gene calls are TRBV12-3 or TRBV12-4 and TRBJ2-6; D is uncertain. The CDR3 has 13 amino acids. Trimming removed 10 bases at V and 1 base at J, with 8 bases between. The DNA of the CDR3 is TGTGCCATCGAGAGTTCTGGGGCCAACGTCCTGACTTTC. Protein product: CAIESSGANVLTF.

The chain couples TRBV12-3 or TRBV12-4 to TRBJ2-1; 11 bases match TRBD2. This CDR3 comprises 15 residues. V dropped 6 bases and J dropped 7; count of bases not matched to a gene: 8. DNA of the CDR3: TGTGCCAGCAGCCCGGAGACTAGCGGGATTAATGAGCAGTTCTTC. It specifies CASSPETSGINEQFF.

The chain uses TRBV7-2 and TRBJ2-1, with D possibly being TRBD2 (6 bases). The CDR3 spans 16 residues. Germline V gene data show CDR1 as SGHTA and CDR2 as FQGNSA. The V and J ends lost 0 bases and 1 base respectively, with 10 bases between them. This CDR3 is CASSLAGGTSYNEQFF. The CDR3 nucleotides are TGTGCCAGCAGCTTAGCCGGCGGGACGTCCTACAATGAGCAGTTCTTC.

This clonotype occurred many times. The J gene is TRBJ2-1, the V gene TRBV28; 7 bases match TRBD2. Germline assignment: CDR1 MDHEN and CDR2 SYDVKM. The CDR3 covers 14 residues. The V and J ends lost 2 bases and 8 bases, in that order; junction bases with no gene match: 6. In DNA, the CDR3 is TGTGCCAGCAGTTTAGTCCCGGGAGGTTATGAGCAGTTCTTC. This translates into CASSLVPGGYEQFF.

This clonotype was seen a handful of times. The chain joins TRBV28 to TRBJ2-7; the D gene is possibly TRBD2 (5 bases). The CDR3 consists of 12 residues. Germline-derived CDR1 and CDR2 are MDHEN and SYDVKM. V shed 6 bases and J shed 2 bases, with 8 bases lying between them. CDR3 amino acids: CASRKEAYEQYF. The CDR3 DNA is TGTGCCAGCAGGAAGGAGGCCTACGAGCAGTACTTC.

This clonotype was counted ten times or more. This sequence joins TRBV20-1 and TRBJ1-5; 7 bases match TRBD1. Per the germline V gene, CDR1 is DFQATT and CDR2 is SNEGSKA (reference sequence). The CDR3 extends over 17 amino acids. V lost 5 bases, J lost 2 bases, and 15 bases stayed unmatched. The CDR3 DNA reads as TGCAGTGCTCCGAGTAGGGACAGCCGAAGGGGCAATCAGCCCCAGCATTTT. Its translation: CSAPSRDSRRGNQPQHF.

The chain carries TRBV6-1 and TRBJ1-4; 9 bases fit TRBD1. The CDR3 sequence is 17 residues long. Germline V lookup: CDR1 MNHNS, CDR2 SASEGT. V lost 7 bases to trimming and J lost 4 bases; unmatched junction nucleotides: 13. Here the CDR3 reads CASTGAGTGNLNEKLFF. The CDR3 DNA sequence: TGTGCCAGCACCGGCGCAGGGACAGGGAATCTTAATGAAAAACTGTTTTTT.